This T cell receptor (beta chain) appears in the sequencing data of a study of cytomegalovirus exposure and HLA in healthy donors. Background on the study: Most genotyped donors, 81% of about 430, had Caucasian-associated genetic ancestry. The study's findings and limits: Cytomegalovirus association was listed for 170 or so TCR beta chains. Several of the most significant clusters appeared linked to common viral pathogens, based on a later analysis.

The study ran its PCR with 60 Vbeta and 13 Jbeta primers. Some clones are missing from TCRdb's copy, which holds only in-frame ones; the method was immunoSEQ multiplex PCR. The data contain around 190,000 clones, around 90% of them seen just once; the ten biggest clones take up about 1.1%. This clone was counted only a few times. Its antigen remains unknown. CDR1 and CDR2 (germline): LNHDA, SQIVND (reference sequence). The CDR3 contains 14 residues. V was pared by 3 bases and J by 2 bases, with 8 bases between. Sequenced material: PBMCs. This clonotype was obtained from a boy aged 2 to 10 in good health and CMV-seronegative. The rearrangement uses TRBV19 and TRBJ1-3; D gene uncertain. CDR3 bases: TGTGCCAGTAGTATCAGATTTGCTGGAAACACCATATATTTT. Its protein is CASSIRFAGNTIYF.